The 14 T cell receptor beta chains below all came from one sample that was sequenced in a study of OX40 agonist ivuxolimab in advanced cancers. Here immunoSEQ multiplex PCR was the method, and the copy in TCRdb shows in-frame clones only, minus some. The sample lists roughly 14,000 clones, about 60% occurring once. Specimen: CD4+ or CD8+ T cells sorted from blood, collected in a trial of the OX40 agonist ivuxolimab. The receptors stem from an adult with an advanced solid tumor such as melanoma, head and neck, liver or kidney cancer.

This chain joins TRBV5-1 and TRBJ2-7, with D tentatively TRBD1 (6 bases). There are 14 residues in the CDR3. In germline, CDR1 is SGHRS, CDR2 YFSETQ. The ends were cut back, 4 bases at V and 2 bases at J, with 13 bases in the middle. The CDR3 coding sequence is TGCGCCAGCAGCCGGTCAGGGGCCCCCTACGAGCAGTACTTC. This codes for CASSRSGAPYEQYF.

This clone was found a few times. This sequence joins TRBV7-6 and TRBJ2-7; D gene unclear. V dropped 2 bases and J dropped 4 bases, with 9 bases sitting between them. This CDR3 comprises 13 residues. The V gene's germline CDR1 is SGHVS and CDR2 FNYEAQ. Written as DNA, the CDR3 is TGTGCCAGCAGCTTACCCGACACATACGAGCAGTACTTC. Its translation: CASSLPDTYEQYF.

The V gene is TRBV10-2, the J gene TRBJ2-5; 8 nucleotides line up with TRBD2. Trimming removed 3 bases from V and 5 bases from J; junction bases left unmatched: 14. The CDR3 has 17 amino acids. Germline CDR1 and CDR2: WSHSY and SAAADI. DNA for the CDR3: TGCGCCAGCAGTGACGGAGGGGCGGGGGGTCTTTCGGAGACCCAGTACTTC. Its translation: CASSDGGAGGLSETQYF.

The chain joins TRBV7-8 to TRBJ2-1; D gene unclear. V was pared by 3 bases and J by 0 bases, with 9 bases between. Germline loops: CDR1 SGHVS, CDR2 FQNEAQ. This CDR3 comprises 15 residues. The CDR3 region is CASSFTQSSYNEQFF. In DNA form, the CDR3 reads TGTGCCAGCAGCTTTACACAGAGCTCCTACAATGAGCAGTTCTTC.

As DNA, the CDR3 is TGTGCCAGCAGCCCCCGGGACAGACGCTACGAGCAGTACTTC. Protein sequence: CASSPRDRRYEQYF. The genes are TRBV9 and TRBJ2-7; 7 nucleotides match TRBD1. V was pared by 4 bases and J by 3 bases, with 7 bases of the junction left unmatched. This CDR3 is 14 amino acids long. Germline assignment: CDR1 SGDLS and CDR2 YYNGEE.

The chain is built from TRBV5-1 and TRBJ2-2, with D unclear. CDR3 length: 14 residues. V was cut by 2 bases and J by 3 bases, with 8 bases left in between. The germline CDR1 and CDR2 sequences are SGHRS and YFSETQ. The CDR3 region is CASSFDSYTGELFF. CDR3 nucleotide sequence: TGCGCCAGCAGCTTCGACTCCTACACCGGGGAGCTGTTTTTT.

The rearrangement links TRBV4-1 to TRBJ2-1; 7 bases agree with TRBD1. V lost 2 bases, J lost 14 bases, and 6 bases stayed unmatched. The CDR3 loop spans 12 amino acids. Germline V gene data show CDR1 as MGHRA and CDR2 as YSYEKL. This CDR3 is CASSQKAGGKFF. The CDR3 nucleotides are TGCGCCAGCAGCCAAAAGGCAGGGGGAAAGTTCTTC.

The V gene is TRBV11-2, the J gene TRBJ2-2, with D unclear. Germline-derived CDR1 and CDR2 are SGHAT and FQNNGV. The ends were cut back, 1 base at V and 6 bases at J, with 12 bases in the middle. The CDR3 extends over 15 amino acids. The CDR3: CASSLGREAPGELFF. The CDR3 region has the DNA TGTGCCAGCAGCTTAGGAAGGGAAGCCCCCGGGGAGCTGTTTTTT.

The genes are TRBV4-2 and TRBJ1-5; D is unclear. CDR1 and CDR2 from the germline V gene are LGHNA and YNFKEQ. The length of the CDR3 is 13 residues. V was pared by 2 bases and J by 1 base, with 3 bases between. For the CDR3, the DNA is TGTGCCAGCAGCCAAATAAGCAATCAGCCCCAGCATTTT. It yields the protein CASSQISNQPQHF.

This clone occurred once. The chain couples TRBV6-5 to TRBJ1-6; possibly TRBD1 for D (5 bases). V was clipped by 6 bases and J by 9 bases, with 18 bases between them. The CDR3 length is 15 residues. Germline V CDR1 and CDR2: MNHEY, SVGAGI. In DNA, the CDR3 is TGTGCCAGCAGCCCCGGGGGAGTATTCGGTTCACCCCTCCACTTT. The encoded protein is CASSPGGVFGSPLHF.

V gene TRBV7-8 combines with J gene TRBJ2-2; 7 positions agree with TRBD1. The CDR3 sequence is 15 residues long. Trimming at V came to 2 bases and at J to 6 bases, leaving 6 bases not matched to a gene. CDR1 and CDR2 from the germline V gene are SGHVS and FQNEAQ. CDR3 sequence reads: CASSLFVQGAGELFF. The CDR3 DNA reads TGTGCCAGCAGCTTATTTGTTCAGGGGGCCGGGGAGCTGTTTTTT.

The J gene is TRBJ2-7, the V gene TRBV4-2; no clear D gene. The CDR3 is 15 amino acids. Germline CDR1 reads LGHNA; CDR2 reads YNFKEQ. Trimming stripped 0 bases from V and 1 base from J, with 10 bases between. The CDR3 DNA reads TGTGCCAGCAGCCAAGAGTGGGCAGCATCCTACGAGCAGTACTTC. Amino acids: CASSQEWAASYEQYF.

The CDR3 spells CASSLEAAPGISTDTQYF. For the CDR3, the DNA is TGTGCCAGCAGCTTGGAGGCCGCCCCGGGGATTAGCACAGATACGCAGTATTTT. The rearrangement uses TRBV5-4 and TRBJ2-3; weak D call: TRBD2 (5 bases). Trimming stripped 0 bases from V and 0 bases from J, with 17 bases between. Germline values: CDR1 SGHNT, CDR2 YYREEE (reference sequence). The CDR3 contains 18 residues.

CDR3 DNA: TGCGCCAGCAGCCACGGACAGGCACGCTACTACGAGCAGTACTTC. This gives the protein CASSHGQARYYEQYF. The chain carries TRBV4-1 and TRBJ2-7; TRBD1 matches 7 bases. This CDR3 spans 15 amino acids. CDR1 and CDR2 (germline): MGHRA, YSYEKL. The V gene end was trimmed by 3 bases and the J gene end by 3 bases; junction bases not matched to a gene: 8.